This T cell receptor beta chain was recovered during a study of a mutant IDH1 vaccine in newly diagnosed glioma. CDR3 length: 13 amino acids. Trimming took off 4 bases at V and 4 bases at J, with 8 bases between the two ends. Germline loops: CDR1 LNHDA, CDR2 SQIVND (reference sequence). The table came from immunoSEQ multiplex PCR; TCRdb's copy has only in-frame clones and leaves some out. The sample includes under 40,000 clones, 89% of them seen just once. Turning to this clone: The target antigen is unknown.

Time point described: week 47, end of study. Every single dose of the vaccine, 300 ug of mutant IDH1 20-mer peptide, came with topical imiquimod. The vaccination schedule gave patients eight doses in weeks 1, 3, 5, 7, 11, 15, 19 and 23. The sequences come from PBMCs, collected from a glioma patient whose treatment included an IDH1 peptide vaccine. The V gene is TRBV19, the J gene TRBJ1-3, with D perhaps matching TRBD1 (5 bases). The receptor was derived from a middle-aged man with glioma. The CDR3 region has the DNA TGTGCCAGTAGTACAGGGTCCGGAAACACCATATATTTT. Translation: CASSTGSGNTIYF. The full variable domain, completed using reference TRBV19 and TRBJ1-3, is DGGITQSPKYLFRKEGQNVTLSCEQNLNHDAMYWYRQDPGQGLRLIYYSQIVNDFQKGDIAEGYSVSREKKESFPLTVTSAQKNPTAFYLCASSTGSGNTIYFGEGSWLTVV.